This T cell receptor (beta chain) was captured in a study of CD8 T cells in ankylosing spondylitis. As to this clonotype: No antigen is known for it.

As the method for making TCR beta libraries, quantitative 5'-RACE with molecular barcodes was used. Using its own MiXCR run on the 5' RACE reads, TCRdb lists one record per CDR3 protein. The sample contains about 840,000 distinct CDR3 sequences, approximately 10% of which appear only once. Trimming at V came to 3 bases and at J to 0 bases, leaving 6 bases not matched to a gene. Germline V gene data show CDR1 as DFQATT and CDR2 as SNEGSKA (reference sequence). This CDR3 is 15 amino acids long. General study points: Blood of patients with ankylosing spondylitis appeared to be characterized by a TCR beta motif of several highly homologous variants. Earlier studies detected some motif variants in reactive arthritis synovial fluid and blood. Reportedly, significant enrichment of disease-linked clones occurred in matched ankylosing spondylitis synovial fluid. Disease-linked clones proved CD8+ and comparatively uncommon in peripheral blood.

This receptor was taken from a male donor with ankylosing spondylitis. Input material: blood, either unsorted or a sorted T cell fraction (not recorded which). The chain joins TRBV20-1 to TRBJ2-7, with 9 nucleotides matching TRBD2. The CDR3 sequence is CSARPPGLASYEQYF. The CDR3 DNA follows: TGCAGTGCTAGGCCCCCGGGACTAGCCTCCTACGAGCAGTACTTC.